This TCR beta chain was identified during a study of OX40 agonist ivuxolimab in advanced cancers. Background on the study: All patients had ivuxolimab intravenously every 2 weeks at 0.01 to 10 mg/kg.

Germline values: CDR1 SNHLY, CDR2 FYNNEI. The CDR3 spans 15 residues. Trimming stripped 6 bases from V and 5 bases from J, with 17 bases between. Libraries were prepared by immunoSEQ multiplex PCR; TCRdb keeps only in-frame clonotypes and omits some of them. The sample consists of around 100,000 clones, 90% of them appearing once. The sample consisted of CD4+ or CD8+ T cells sorted from blood, taken in a trial of the OX40 agonist ivuxolimab. The J gene is TRBJ2-1, the V gene TRBV2; D is perhaps TRBD2 (5 bases). The source is an adult with an advanced solid tumor such as melanoma, head and neck, liver or kidney cancer. The CDR3 bases are TGTGCCAGCAGAAGGGTAGGACTCCGTAACAATGAGCAGTTCTTC. Residues: CASRRVGLRNNEQFF.